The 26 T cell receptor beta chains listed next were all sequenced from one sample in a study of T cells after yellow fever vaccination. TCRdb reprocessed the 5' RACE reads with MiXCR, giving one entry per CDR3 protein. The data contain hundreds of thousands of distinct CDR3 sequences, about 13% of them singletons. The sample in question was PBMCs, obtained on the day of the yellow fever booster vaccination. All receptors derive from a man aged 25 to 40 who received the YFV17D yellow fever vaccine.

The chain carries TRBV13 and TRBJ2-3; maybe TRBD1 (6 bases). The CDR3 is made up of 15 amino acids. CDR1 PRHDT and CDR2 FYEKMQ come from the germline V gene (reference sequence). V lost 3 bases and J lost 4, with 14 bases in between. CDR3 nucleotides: TGTGCCAGCAGCTTTAAGGGACATTCTTCAGATACGCAGTATTTT. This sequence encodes CASSFKGHSSDTQYF.

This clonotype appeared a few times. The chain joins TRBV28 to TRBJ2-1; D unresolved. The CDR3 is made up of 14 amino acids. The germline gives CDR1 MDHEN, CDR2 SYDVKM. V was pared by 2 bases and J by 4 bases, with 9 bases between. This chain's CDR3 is CASSLPGLYNEQFF. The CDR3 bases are TGTGCCAGCAGTTTACCGGGCCTTTACAATGAGCAGTTCTTC.

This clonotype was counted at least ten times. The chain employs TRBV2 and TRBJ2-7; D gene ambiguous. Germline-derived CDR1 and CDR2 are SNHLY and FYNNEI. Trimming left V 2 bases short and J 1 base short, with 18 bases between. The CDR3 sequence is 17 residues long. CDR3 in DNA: TGTGCCAGCAGTGAAATGCTCTCAGTGGGTAGGTCCTACGAGCAGTACTTC. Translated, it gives CASSEMLSVGRSYEQYF. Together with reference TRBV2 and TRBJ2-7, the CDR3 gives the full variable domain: EPEVTQTPSHQVTQMGQEVILRCVPISNHLYFYWYRQILGQKVEFLVSFYNNEISEKSEIFDDQFSVERPDGSNFTLKIRSTKLEDSAMYFCASSEMLSVGRSYEQYFGPGTRLTVT.

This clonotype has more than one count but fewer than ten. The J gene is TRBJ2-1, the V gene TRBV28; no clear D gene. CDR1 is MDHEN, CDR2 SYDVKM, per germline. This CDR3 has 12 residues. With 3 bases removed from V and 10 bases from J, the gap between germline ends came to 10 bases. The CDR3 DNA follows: TGTGCCAGCAGTTTTGGTCTTTTGGAGCAGTTCTTC. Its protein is CASSFGLLEQFF.

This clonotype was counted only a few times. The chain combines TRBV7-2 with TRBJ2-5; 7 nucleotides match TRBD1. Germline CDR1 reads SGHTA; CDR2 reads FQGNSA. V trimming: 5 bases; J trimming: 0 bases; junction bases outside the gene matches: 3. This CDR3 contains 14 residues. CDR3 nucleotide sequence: TGTGCCAGCAGCCCGACAGGGTACCAAGAGACCCAGTACTTC. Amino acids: CASSPTGYQETQYF.

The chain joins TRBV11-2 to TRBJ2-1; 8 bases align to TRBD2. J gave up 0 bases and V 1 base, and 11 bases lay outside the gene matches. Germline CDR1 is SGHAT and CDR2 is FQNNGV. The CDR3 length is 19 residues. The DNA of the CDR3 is TGTGCCAGCAGCTTAGTAGCTACTAGCGGACCCACCTCCTACAATGAGCAGTTCTTC. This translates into CASSLVATSGPTSYNEQFF. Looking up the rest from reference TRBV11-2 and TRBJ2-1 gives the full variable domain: EAGVAQSPRYKIIEKRQSVAFWCNPISGHATLYWYQQILGQGPKLLIQFQNNGVVDDSQLPKDRFSAERLKGVDSTLKIQPAKLEDSAVYLCASSLVATSGPTSYNEQFFGPGTRLTVL.

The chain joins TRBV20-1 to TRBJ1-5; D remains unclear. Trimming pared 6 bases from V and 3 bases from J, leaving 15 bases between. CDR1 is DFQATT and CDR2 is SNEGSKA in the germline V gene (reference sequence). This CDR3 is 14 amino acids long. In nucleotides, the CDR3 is TGCAGTGCCGTCGGACTGTCGAACAATCAGCCCCAGCATTTT. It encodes CSAVGLSNNQPQHF.

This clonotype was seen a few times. The CDR3 nucleotides read TGTGCCAGCAGTTTTCCTATTCCGGGACAGGGGTTTGGCTACACCTTC. Its protein is CASSFPIPGQGFGYTF. The rearrangement joins TRBV28 to TRBJ1-2; 10 bases map to TRBD1. V lost 3 bases to trimming and J lost 7 bases; unmatched junction nucleotides: 11. The CDR3 is made up of 16 amino acids. Per germline, CDR1 MDHEN and CDR2 SYDVKM.

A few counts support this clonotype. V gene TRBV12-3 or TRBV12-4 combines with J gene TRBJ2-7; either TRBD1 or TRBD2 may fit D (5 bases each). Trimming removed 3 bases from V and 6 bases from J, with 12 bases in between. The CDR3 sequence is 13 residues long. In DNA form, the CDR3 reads TGTGCCAGCAGTTTGAGGGGACCAAGCGAGCAGTACTTC. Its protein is CASSLRGPSEQYF.

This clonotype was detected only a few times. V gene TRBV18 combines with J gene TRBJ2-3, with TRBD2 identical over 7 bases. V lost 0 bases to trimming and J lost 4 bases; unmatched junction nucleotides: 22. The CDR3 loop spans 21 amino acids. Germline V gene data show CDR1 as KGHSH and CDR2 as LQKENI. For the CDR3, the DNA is TGTGCCAGCTCACCACCGCTCGAGCTAGCGGAGGGCTTTGAGCACTCAGATACGCAGTATTTT. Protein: CASSPPLELAEGFEHSDTQYF.

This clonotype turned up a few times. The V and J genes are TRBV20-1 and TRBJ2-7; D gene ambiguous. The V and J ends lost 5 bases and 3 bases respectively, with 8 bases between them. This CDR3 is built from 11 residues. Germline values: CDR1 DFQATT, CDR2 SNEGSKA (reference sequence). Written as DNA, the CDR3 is TGCAGTGCTGAGACGGACTACGAGCAGTACTTC. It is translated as CSAETDYEQYF.

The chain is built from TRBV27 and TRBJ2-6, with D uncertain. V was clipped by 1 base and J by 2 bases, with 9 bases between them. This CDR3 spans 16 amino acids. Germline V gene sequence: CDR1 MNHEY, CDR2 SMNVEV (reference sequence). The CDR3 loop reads CASSLLQVTGANVLTF. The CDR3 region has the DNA TGTGCCAGCAGTTTATTGCAGGTGACTGGGGCCAACGTCCTGACTTTC.

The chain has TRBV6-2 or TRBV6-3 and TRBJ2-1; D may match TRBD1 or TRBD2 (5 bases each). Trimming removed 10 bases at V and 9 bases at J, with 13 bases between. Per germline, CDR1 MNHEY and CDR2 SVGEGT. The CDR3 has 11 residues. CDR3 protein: CATRVRGEQFF. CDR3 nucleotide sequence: TGTGCCACACGGGTGAGGGGTGAGCAGTTCTTC.

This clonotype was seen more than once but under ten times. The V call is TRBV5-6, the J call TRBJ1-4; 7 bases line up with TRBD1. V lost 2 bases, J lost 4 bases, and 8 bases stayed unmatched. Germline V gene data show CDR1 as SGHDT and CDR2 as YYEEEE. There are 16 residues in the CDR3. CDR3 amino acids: CASSLTRGSGNEKLFF. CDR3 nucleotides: TGTGCCAGCAGCTTAACCAGGGGGAGTGGTAATGAAAAACTGTTTTTT.

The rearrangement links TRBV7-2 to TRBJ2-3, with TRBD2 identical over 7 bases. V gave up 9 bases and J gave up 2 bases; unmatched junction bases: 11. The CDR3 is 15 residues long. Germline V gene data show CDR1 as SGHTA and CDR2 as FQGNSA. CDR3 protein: CASGGAGTLTDTQYF. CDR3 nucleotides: TGTGCCAGTGGGGGAGCGGGAACCCTCACAGATACGCAGTATTTT.

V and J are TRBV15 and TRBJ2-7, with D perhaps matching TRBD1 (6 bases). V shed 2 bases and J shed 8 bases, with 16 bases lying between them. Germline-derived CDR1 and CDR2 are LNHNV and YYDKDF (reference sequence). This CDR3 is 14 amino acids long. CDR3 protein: CATSRNLQGSQQYF. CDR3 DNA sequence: TGTGCCACCAGCAGAAACCTACAGGGAAGTCAGCAGTACTTC.

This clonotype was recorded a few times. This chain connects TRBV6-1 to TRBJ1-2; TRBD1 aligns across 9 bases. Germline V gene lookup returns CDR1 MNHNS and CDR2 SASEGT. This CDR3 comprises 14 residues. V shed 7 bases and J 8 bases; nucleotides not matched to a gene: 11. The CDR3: CASTLDGQGTGYTF. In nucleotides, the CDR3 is TGTGCCAGCACCCTTGATGGACAGGGGACGGGCTACACCTTC.

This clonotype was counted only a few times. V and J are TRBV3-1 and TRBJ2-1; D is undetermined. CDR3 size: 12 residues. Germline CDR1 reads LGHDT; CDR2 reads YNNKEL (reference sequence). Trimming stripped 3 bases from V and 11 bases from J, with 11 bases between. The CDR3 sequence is CASSHRGDKQFF. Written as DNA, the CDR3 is TGTGCCAGCAGCCATCGCGGAGACAAGCAGTTCTTC.

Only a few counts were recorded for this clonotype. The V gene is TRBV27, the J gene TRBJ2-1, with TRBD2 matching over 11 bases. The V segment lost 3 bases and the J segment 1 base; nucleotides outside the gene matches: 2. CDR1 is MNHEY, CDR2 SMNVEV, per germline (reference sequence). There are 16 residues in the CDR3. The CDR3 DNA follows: TGTGCCAGCAGTTTTCTAGCGGGAGGATCCTACAATGAGCAGTTCTTC. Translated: CASSFLAGGSYNEQFF.

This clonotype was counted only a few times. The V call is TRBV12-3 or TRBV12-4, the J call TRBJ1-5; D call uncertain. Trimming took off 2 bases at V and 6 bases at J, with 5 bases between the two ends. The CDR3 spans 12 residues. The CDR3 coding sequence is TGTGCCAGCAGTTTAACTCGTCAGCCCCAGCATTTT. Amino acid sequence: CASSLTRQPQHF.

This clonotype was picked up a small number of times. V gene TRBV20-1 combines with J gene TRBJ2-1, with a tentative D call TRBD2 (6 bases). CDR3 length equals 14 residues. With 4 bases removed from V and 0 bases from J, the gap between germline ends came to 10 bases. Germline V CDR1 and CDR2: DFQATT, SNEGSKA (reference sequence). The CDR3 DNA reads TGCAGTGCTAATGGGGGGTTCTCCTACAATGAGCAGTTCTTC. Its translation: CSANGGFSYNEQFF.

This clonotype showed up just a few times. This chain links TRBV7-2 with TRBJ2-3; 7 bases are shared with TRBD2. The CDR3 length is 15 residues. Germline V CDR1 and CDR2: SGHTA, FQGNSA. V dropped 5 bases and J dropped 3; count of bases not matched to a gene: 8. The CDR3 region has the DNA TGTGCCAGCAGCCGAGGTGGGGGAGGGACAGATACGCAGTATTTT. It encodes CASSRGGGGTDTQYF.

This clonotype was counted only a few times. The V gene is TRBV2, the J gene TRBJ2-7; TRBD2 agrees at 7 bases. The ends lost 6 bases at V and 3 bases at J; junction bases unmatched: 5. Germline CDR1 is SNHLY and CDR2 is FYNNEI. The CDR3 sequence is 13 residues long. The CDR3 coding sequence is TGTGCCAGCAGGGAGACTAGCCGCTACGAGCAGTACTTC. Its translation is CASRETSRYEQYF.

Here the CDR3 reads CASTRGIAETSYNEQFF. The CDR3 DNA sequence: TGTGCCAGCACCCGAGGGATAGCGGAGACCTCCTACAATGAGCAGTTCTTC. J is TRBJ2-1 and V is TRBV6-2 or TRBV6-3, with D perhaps matching TRBD2 (6 bases). Germline assignment: CDR1 MNHEY and CDR2 SVGEGT. V gave up 7 bases and J gave up 0 bases, with 19 bases separating them. This CDR3 is 17 amino acids long.

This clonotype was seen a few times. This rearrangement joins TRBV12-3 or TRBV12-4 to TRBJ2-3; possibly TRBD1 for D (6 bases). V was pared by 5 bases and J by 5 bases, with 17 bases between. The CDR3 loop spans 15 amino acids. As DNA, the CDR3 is TGTGCCAGCAGTGGAGGACAGCTACCCGGAGATACGCAGTATTTT. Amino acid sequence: CASSGGQLPGDTQYF.

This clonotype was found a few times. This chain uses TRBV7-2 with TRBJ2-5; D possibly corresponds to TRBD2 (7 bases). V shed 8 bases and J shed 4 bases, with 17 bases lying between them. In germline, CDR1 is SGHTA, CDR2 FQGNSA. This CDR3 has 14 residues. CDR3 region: CASSLGGAIETQYF. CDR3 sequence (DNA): TGTGCCAGCTCCCTAGGGGGGGCGATAGAGACCCAGTACTTC.